This TCR beta chain came from a study of blood T cells in healthy people across ages. With a J-beta primer mix and a sample-barcoded 5' primer, a second PCR ran roughly 6 to 12 cycles. One entry per CDR3 protein, called by TCRdb with MiXCR from the 5' RACE reads. Here the sample spans roughly 1,800,000 distinct CDR3 sequences, roughly 52% being singletons. The CDR3 is 15 amino acids. The germline V gene encodes CDR1 MNHEY and CDR2 SVGAGI. The trim removed 3 bases at V and 9 bases at J, leaving 10 bases unmatched. The sequence was obtained from a woman in her 40s in good health. Sequencing used blood. The chain links TRBV6-5 to TRBJ2-1, with 8 nucleotides matching TRBD1. The CDR3 coding sequence is TGTGCCAGCAGTTATTTCACAGGGGGGCAGGGTGAGCAGTTCTTC. This sequence encodes CASSYFTGGQGEQFF.